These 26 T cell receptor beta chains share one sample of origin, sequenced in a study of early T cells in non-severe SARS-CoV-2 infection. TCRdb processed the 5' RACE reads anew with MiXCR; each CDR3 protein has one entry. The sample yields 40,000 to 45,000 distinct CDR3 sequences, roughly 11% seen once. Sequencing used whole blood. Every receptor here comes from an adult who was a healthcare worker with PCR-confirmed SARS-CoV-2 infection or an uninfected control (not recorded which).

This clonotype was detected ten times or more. The CDR3 nucleotides read TGTGCCAGCAGCCCGGGACAGCGTGAAAAACTGTTTTTT. Residues: CASSPGQREKLFF. This chain uses TRBV12-3 or TRBV12-4 with TRBJ1-4; 7 bases line up with TRBD1. The J segment lost 7 bases and the V segment lost 6 bases, leaving 5 bases of the junction unmatched. CDR3 size: 13 residues.

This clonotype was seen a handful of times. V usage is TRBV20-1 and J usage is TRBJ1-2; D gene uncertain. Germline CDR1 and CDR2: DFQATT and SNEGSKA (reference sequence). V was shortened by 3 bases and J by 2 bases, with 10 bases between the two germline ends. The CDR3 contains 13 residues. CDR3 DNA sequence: TGCAGTGCTAGTAAAGGCGCGAACTATGGCTACACCTTC. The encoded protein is CSASKGANYGYTF.

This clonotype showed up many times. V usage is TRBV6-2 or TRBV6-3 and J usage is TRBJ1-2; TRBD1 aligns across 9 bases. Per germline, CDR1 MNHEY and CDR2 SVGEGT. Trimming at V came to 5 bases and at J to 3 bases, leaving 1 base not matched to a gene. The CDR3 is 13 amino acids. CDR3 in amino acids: CASSRDRDYGYTF. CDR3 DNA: TGTGCCAGCAGTCGGGACAGGGACTATGGCTACACCTTC.

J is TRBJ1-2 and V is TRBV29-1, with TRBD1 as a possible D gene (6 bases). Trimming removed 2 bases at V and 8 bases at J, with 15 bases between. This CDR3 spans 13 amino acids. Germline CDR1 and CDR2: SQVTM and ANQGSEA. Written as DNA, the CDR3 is TGCAGCGTTGAACATTCGGTGACAGGCGGCTACACCTTC. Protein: CSVEHSVTGGYTF.

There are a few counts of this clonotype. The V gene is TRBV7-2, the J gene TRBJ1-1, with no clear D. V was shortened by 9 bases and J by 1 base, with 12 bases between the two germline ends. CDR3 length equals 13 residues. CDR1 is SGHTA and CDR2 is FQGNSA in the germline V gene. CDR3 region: CASGVGRNTEAFF. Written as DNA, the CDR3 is TGTGCCAGTGGGGTTGGTCGGAACACTGAAGCTTTCTTT.

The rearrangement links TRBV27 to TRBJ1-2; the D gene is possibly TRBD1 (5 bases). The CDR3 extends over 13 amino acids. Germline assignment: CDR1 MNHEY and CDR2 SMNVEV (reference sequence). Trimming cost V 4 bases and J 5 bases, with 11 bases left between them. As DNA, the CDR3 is TGTGCCAGCAGTTCCAGGGAGGGGTATGGCTACACCTTC. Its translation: CASSSREGYGYTF.

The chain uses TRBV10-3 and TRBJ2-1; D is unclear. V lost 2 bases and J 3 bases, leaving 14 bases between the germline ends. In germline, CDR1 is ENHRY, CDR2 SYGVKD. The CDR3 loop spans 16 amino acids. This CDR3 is CAISERPAVGYNEQFF. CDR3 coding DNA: TGTGCCATCAGTGAGCGGCCCGCGGTGGGCTACAATGAGCAGTTCTTC.

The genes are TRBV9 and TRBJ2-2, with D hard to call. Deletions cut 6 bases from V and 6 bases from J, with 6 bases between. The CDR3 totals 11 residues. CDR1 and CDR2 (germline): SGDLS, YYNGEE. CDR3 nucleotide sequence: TGTGCCAGCATGAAATCCGGGGAGCTGTTTTTT. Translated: CASMKSGELFF. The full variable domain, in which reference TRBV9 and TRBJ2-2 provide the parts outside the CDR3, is DSGVTQTPKHLITATGQRVTLRCSPRSGDLSVYWYQQSLDQGLQFLIQYYNGEERAKGNILERFSAQQFPDLHSELNLSSLELGDSALYFCASMKSGELFFGEGSRLTVL.

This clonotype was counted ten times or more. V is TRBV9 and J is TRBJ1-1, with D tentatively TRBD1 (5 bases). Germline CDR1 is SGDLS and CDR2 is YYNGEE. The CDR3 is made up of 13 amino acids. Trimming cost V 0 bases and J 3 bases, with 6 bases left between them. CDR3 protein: CASSVAGDTEAFF. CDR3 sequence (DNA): TGTGCCAGCAGCGTAGCGGGGGACACTGAAGCTTTCTTT.

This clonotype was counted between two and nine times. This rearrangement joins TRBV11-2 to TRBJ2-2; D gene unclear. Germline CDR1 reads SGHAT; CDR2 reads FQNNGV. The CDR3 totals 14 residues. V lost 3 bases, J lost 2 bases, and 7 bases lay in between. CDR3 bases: TGTGCCAGCAGCTTGGACCCAAACACCGGGGAGCTGTTTTTT. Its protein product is CASSLDPNTGELFF.

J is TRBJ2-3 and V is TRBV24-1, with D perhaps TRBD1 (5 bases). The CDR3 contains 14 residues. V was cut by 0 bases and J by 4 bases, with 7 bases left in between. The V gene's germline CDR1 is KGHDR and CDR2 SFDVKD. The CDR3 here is CATSDLAGPDTQYF. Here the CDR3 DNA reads TGTGCCACCAGTGATTTGGCAGGGCCAGATACGCAGTATTTT.

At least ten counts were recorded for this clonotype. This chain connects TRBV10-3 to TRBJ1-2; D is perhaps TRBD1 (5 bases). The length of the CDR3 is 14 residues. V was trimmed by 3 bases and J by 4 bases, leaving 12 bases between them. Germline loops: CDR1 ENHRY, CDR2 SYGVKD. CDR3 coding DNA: TGTGCCATCAGTGAACCCCGACAGCCCTATGGCTACACCTTC. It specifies CAISEPRQPYGYTF.

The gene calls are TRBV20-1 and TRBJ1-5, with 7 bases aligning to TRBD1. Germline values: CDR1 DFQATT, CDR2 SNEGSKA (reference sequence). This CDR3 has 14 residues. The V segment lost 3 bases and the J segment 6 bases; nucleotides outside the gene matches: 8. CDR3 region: CSASETGPTQPQHF. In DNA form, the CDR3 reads TGCAGTGCTAGCGAGACAGGGCCCACTCAGCCCCAGCATTTT.

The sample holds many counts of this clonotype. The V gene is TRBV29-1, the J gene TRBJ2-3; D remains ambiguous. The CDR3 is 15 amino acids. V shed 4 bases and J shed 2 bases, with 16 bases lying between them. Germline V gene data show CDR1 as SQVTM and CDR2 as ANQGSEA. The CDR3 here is CSVGDSLIHTDTQYF. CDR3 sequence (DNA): TGCAGCGTTGGTGATAGCTTGATCCACACAGATACGCAGTATTTT.

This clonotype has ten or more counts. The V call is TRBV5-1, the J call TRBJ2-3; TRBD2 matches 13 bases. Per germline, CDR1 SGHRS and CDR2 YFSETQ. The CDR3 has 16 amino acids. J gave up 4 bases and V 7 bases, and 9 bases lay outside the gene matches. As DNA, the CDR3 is TGCGCCAGCGAATTCACTAGCGGGGGGGCCGCAGATACGCAGTATTTT. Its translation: CASEFTSGGAADTQYF.

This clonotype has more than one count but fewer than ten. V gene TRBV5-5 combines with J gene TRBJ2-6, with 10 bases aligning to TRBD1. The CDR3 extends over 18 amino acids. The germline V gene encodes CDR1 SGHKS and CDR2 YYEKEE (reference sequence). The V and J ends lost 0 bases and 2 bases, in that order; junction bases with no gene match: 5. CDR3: CASSLDGTGVTGANVLTF. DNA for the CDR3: TGTGCCAGCAGCTTGGACGGGACAGGGGTCACTGGGGCCAACGTCCTGACTTTC. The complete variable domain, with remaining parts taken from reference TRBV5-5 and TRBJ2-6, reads DAGVTQSPTHLIKTRGQQVTLRCSPISGHKSVSWYQQVLGQGPQFIFQYYEKEERGRGNFPDRFSARQFPNYSSELNVNALLLGDSALYLCASSLDGTGVTGANVLTFGAGSRLTVL.

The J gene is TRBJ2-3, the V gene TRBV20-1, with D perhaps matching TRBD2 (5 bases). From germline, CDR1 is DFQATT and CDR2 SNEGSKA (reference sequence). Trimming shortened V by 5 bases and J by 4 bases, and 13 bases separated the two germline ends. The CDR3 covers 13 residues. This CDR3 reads CSASSSRSDTQYF. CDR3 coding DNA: TGCAGTGCTTCTAGCTCTAGGTCAGATACGCAGTATTTT.

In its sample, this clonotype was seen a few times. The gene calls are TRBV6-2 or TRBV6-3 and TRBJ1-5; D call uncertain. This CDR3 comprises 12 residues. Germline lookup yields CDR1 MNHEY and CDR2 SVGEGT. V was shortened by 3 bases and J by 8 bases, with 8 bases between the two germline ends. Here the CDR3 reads CASSYGLEPQHF. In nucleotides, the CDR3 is TGTGCCAGCAGTTATGGATTGGAGCCCCAGCATTTT.

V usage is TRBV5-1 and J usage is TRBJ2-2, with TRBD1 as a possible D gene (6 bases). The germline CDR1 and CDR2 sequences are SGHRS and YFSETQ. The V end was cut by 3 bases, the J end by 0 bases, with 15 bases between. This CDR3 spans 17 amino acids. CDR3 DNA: TGCGCCAGCAGCTCCCGAGGGACAACGGCGAACACCGGGGAGCTGTTTTTT. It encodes CASSSRGTTANTGELFF.

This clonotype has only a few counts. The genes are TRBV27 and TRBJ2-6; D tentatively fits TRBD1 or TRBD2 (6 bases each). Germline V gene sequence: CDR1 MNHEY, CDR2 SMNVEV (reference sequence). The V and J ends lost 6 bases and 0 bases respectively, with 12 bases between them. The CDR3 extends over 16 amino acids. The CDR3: CASRGGSGSGANVLTF. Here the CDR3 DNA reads TGTGCCAGCAGGGGGGGCTCGGGCTCTGGGGCCAACGTCCTGACTTTC.

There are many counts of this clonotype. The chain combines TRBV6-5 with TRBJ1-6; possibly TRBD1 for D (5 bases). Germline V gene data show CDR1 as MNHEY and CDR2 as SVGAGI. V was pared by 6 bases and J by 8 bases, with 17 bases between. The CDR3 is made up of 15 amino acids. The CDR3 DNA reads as TGTGCCAGCAGGGCAATGGGGGGACGATATTCACCCCTCCACTTT. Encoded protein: CASRAMGGRYSPLHF.

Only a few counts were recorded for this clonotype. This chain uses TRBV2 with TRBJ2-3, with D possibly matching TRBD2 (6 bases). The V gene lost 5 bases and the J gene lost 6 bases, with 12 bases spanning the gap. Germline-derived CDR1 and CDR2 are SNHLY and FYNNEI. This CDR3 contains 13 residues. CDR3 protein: CASSQTSSDTQYF. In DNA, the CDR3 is TGTGCCAGCAGTCAGACTAGTTCGGATACGCAGTATTTT.

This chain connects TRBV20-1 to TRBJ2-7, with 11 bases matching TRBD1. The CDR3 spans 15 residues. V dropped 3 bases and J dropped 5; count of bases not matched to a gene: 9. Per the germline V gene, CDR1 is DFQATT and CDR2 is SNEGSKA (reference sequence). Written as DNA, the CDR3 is TGCAGTGCTAGGTCCCCCGGACAGGGGGCTGACGAGCAGTACTTC. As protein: CSARSPGQGADEQYF.

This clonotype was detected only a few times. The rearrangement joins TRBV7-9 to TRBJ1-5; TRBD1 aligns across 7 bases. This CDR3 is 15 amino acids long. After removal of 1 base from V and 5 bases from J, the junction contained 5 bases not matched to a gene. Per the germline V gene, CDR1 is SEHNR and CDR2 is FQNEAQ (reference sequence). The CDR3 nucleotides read TGTGCCAGCAGCTTAGGGGGACAGTCACATCAGCCCCAGCATTTT. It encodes CASSLGGQSHQPQHF.

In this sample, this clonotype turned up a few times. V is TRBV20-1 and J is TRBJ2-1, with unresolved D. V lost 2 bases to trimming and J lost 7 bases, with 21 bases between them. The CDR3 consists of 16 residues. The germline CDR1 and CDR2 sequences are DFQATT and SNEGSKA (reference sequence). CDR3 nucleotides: TGCAGTGCTAGAAGCCTGTCCAACTCGGGCGCGAATGAGCAGTTCTTC. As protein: CSARSLSNSGANEQFF.

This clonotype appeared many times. The CDR3, as DNA: TGTGCCAGCAGCTTTATCTTACAGGTTACCTACAATGAGCAGTTCTTC. It encodes CASSFILQVTYNEQFF. This chain uses TRBV11-2 with TRBJ2-1, with a possible D match to TRBD1 (5 bases). Germline loops: CDR1 SGHAT, CDR2 FQNNGV. The CDR3 sequence is 16 residues long. V shed 3 bases and J shed 2 bases, with 14 bases lying between them. The whole variable domain, remainder taken from reference TRBV11-2 and TRBJ2-1, is EAGVAQSPRYKIIEKRQSVAFWCNPISGHATLYWYQQILGQGPKLLIQFQNNGVVDDSQLPKDRFSAERLKGVDSTLKIQPAKLEDSAVYLCASSFILQVTYNEQFFGPGTRLTVL.